This entry describes one TCR beta chain. The sample is drawn from a study of blood T cell repertoires in COVID-19. Sequenced by immunoSEQ multiplex PCR; TCRdb stores in-frame clones only, minus some. The sample has about 120,000 clones, 70% to 90% seen once. V gave up 7 bases and J gave up 3 bases; unmatched junction bases: 21. This CDR3 is built from 19 residues. The sequenced sample was peripheral blood. This TCR came from a man aged 60 to 75 with acute or convalescent COVID-19. This chain links TRBV23-1 with TRBJ2-1; 7 bases line up with TRBD2. TRBV23-1 is recorded as an ORF, its role being uncertain. Here the CDR3 reads CASTRRQGGGSGNYNEQFF. CDR3 DNA: TGCGCCAGCACCCGGAGGCAGGGTGGAGGGAGCGGGAACTACAATGAGCAGTTCTTC.